The 10 T cell receptor beta chains given below trace back to one sample, sequenced in a study of T cells in Graves' hyperthyroidism and ophthalmopathy. Using RNA transcripts as the source, TCR beta CDR3 regions were amplified. The HTBI primer set drove a first-round RT-PCR of the TCR CDR3. TCRdb independently ran MiXCR on the multiplex PCR reads; one entry per CDR3 protein. The data show over 650,000 distinct CDR3 sequences, with about a sixth seen just once and about 8.4% held by the top ten. What was sequenced was blood. The receptor set was obtained from a man between 18 and 29 years old with Graves' hyperthyroidism.

This clonotype has only a few counts. The chain has TRBV5-1 and TRBJ2-7, with TRBD2 identical over 8 bases. Germline values: CDR1 SGHRS, CDR2 YFSETQ. There are 14 residues in the CDR3. Trimming at V came to 1 base and at J to 5 bases, leaving 5 bases not matched to a gene. The CDR3 region is CASSLREGIHEQYF. In DNA, the CDR3 is TGCGCCAGCAGCTTGCGGGAGGGCATCCACGAGCAGTACTTC.

A few counts support this clonotype. The chain employs TRBV5-4 and TRBJ2-7; 7 positions agree with TRBD2. The germline V gene encodes CDR1 SGHNT and CDR2 YYREEE (reference sequence). V was pared by 3 bases and J by 5 bases, with 8 bases of the junction left unmatched. The CDR3 is 14 amino acids. CDR3 protein: CASSSGGRTHEQYF. In nucleotides, the CDR3 is TGTGCCAGCAGCTCCGGCGGGAGAACCCACGAGCAGTACTTC.

As regards this clonotype: This may be a read error: a much more frequent sequence differs by one nucleotide. This chain uses TRBV2 with TRBJ2-1; 10 nucleotides agree with TRBD1. Germline CDR1 reads SNHLY; CDR2 reads FYNNEI. This CDR3 spans 14 amino acids. This CDR3 is CVSKGQGSGNEQFF. The CDR3, as DNA: TGTGTCAGCAAGGGACAGGGGTCGGGCAATGAGCAGTTCTTC.

This clonotype has ten or more counts. The chain recombines TRBV2 with TRBJ1-6; 7 nucleotides align to TRBD1. The germline V gene encodes CDR1 SNHLY and CDR2 FYNNEI. J was trimmed by 0 bases and V by 6 bases; bases with no gene match: 2. The CDR3 loop spans 15 amino acids. CDR3 DNA: TGTGCCAGCAGGACAGGGAGCTCCTATAATTCACCCCTCCACTTT. The encoded protein is CASRTGSSYNSPLHF.

The rearrangement uses TRBV3-1 and TRBJ2-1; D call uncertain. V lost 6 bases and J lost 8, with 17 bases in between. CDR1 LGHDT and CDR2 YNNKEL come from the germline V gene (reference sequence). This CDR3 region has 14 residues. CDR3 residues: CASSLSGEGDEQFF. CDR3 coding DNA: TGTGCCAGCAGTCTCTCCGGAGAAGGCGATGAGCAGTTCTTC.

The chain has TRBV15 and TRBJ1-2; 7 bases align to TRBD1. The CDR3 has 15 residues. The V segment lost 2 bases and the J segment 5 bases; nucleotides outside the gene matches: 8. Germline V gene lookup returns CDR1 LNHNV and CDR2 YYDKDF (reference sequence). CDR3 region: CATSRPQQGMYGYTF. The CDR3 nucleotides read TGTGCCACCAGCAGACCTCAACAGGGGATGTATGGCTACACCTTC. The full variable domain, with the rest looked up from reference TRBV15 and TRBJ1-2, is DAMVIQNPRYQVTQFGKPVTLSCSQTLNHNVMYWYQQKSSQAPKLLFHYYDKDFNNEADTPDNFQSRRPNTSFCFLDIRSPGLGDTAMYLCATSRPQQGMYGYTFGSGTRLTVV.

The sample holds many counts of this clonotype. V and J are TRBV6-5 and TRBJ2-1; perhaps TRBD1 as D (6 bases). Germline values: CDR1 MNHEY, CDR2 SVGAGI. The CDR3 loop spans 16 amino acids. V was pared by 0 bases and J by 0 bases, with 9 bases between. The CDR3 DNA reads TGTGCCAGCAGTTACTCCGGGACAAGCTCCTACAATGAGCAGTTCTTC. Amino acids: CASSYSGTSSYNEQFF.

There are many counts of this clonotype. This rearrangement joins TRBV18 to TRBJ2-3; 8 nucleotides agree with TRBD1. The CDR3 consists of 15 residues. CDR1 is KGHSH, CDR2 LQKENI, per germline. V lost 10 bases to trimming and J lost 5 bases; unmatched junction nucleotides: 14. The CDR3 sequence is CATSWPRGHGDTQYF. Here the CDR3 DNA reads TGTGCCACCAGCTGGCCCAGGGGGCACGGAGATACGCAGTATTTT.

The chain employs TRBV6-1 and TRBJ2-5; no clear D gene. Germline CDR1 reads MNHNS; CDR2 reads SASEGT. The CDR3 totals 12 residues. V lost 6 bases and J lost 5, with 10 bases in between. The CDR3 bases are TGTGCCAGCAGCCGGACCCCGGAGACCCAGTACTTC. Translating it yields CASSRTPETQYF.

This clonotype was picked up many times. The chain employs TRBV6-2 or TRBV6-3 and TRBJ1-2, with D maybe TRBD1 (5 bases). The CDR3 totals 14 residues. Germline assignment: CDR1 MNHEY and CDR2 SVGEGT. The ends were cut back, 4 bases at V and 4 bases at J, with 13 bases in the middle. The CDR3 is CASSFQGYGYGYTF. The CDR3 DNA sequence: TGTGCCAGCAGTTTCCAGGGATACGGCTATGGCTACACCTTC.